The source of this T cell receptor beta chain is a study of T cell responses to AZD1222 COVID-19 vaccine. Turning to the study itself: Second-dose timings of about 4 or about 12 weeks were pooled.

This CDR3 has 14 amino acids. Method: immunoSEQ multiplex PCR; TCRdb's copy keeps in-frame clones and lacks some. The data contain about 73,000 clones, roughly 88% of them singletons. Study conclusions and caveats: It was only after the peak T cell response that any repertoires were sampled. Among vaccine-associated CD4 TCRs, coverage spanned spike, with dominance at 160-218 and 743-854. The study reported that nearly half of spike-specific TCRs target unmutated variant regions.

This clone was recorded only once. The antigen remains undetermined. The clonotype comes from an adult in good health. Here the sequenced sample was peripheral blood, taken on day 0 of AZD1222 vaccination. V usage is TRBV21-1 and J usage is TRBJ1-2; whether TRBD1, the table's D call, matches the DNA was not checked. TRBV21-1 is annotated as a pseudogene. The CDR3 reads CASSQDRVYYGYTF. As DNA, the CDR3 is TGTGCCAGCAGCCAAGACAGGGTGTACTATGGCTACACCTTC.